This TCR beta chain was sequenced during a study of spatial heterogeneity in lung cancer. In the study overall: More beta-chain than alpha-chain sequences were consistently detected. General study points: It was found that expanded intratumoral alpha and beta TCR counts tracked tumor mutation counts.

The CDR3 totals 13 residues. Germline loops: CDR1 MNHEY, CDR2 SVGEGT. The V end lost 7 bases, the J end lost 3 bases, and 13 bases lay between the germline ends. With respect to this clonotype: What it binds is not known.

Unique molecular identifiers, one per molecule, were present on every TCR cDNA molecule. Via MiXCR, TCRdb re-called the 5' RACE reads, giving one row per CDR3 protein. The table has more than 6,500 distinct CDR3 sequences, about 11% seen once. The time point here: sample taken at primary tumor resection. Whole RNA, isolated from tumor, nontumor lung or frozen PBMC, was sequenced without prior sorting. The chain employs TRBV6-2 or TRBV6-3 and TRBJ2-7, with a possible D match to TRBD2 (5 bases). The sample consisted of lung tumor tissue, taken at surgery. This receptor was obtained from a male donor with early-stage non-small cell lung cancer. CDR3 nucleotide sequence: TGTGCCAGCACCCAACTAGGATACTACGAGCAGTACTTC. This sequence encodes CASTQLGYYEQYF.